Each of the 8 T cell receptor beta chains below was sequenced from the same sample in a study of regulatory T cells in long-lasting Graves disease. The time point denotes: newly diagnosed GD, antithyroid drugs for less than 3 months. PBMC RNA was the source of the TCR library. Arm-PCR of CDR3 regions with iRepertoire HTBI primers generated TCR beta libraries. Via MiXCR, TCRdb re-called the multiplex PCR reads, giving one row per CDR3 protein. The table shows about 620,000 distinct CDR3 sequences, with under 20% occurring only once. The data also belong to a second study, concerning T cells in Graves' hyperthyroidism and ophthalmopathy.

The sample in question was peripheral blood mononuclear cells (PBMCs), obtained at new diagnosis, from a patient treated with antithyroid drugs. These TCRs come from a woman aged 25 to 39 with Graves disease.

The chain combines TRBV7-2 with TRBJ2-3; D is uncertain. Germline V gene sequence: CDR1 SGHTA, CDR2 FQGNSA. V was pared by 2 bases and J by 1 base, with 16 bases between. This CDR3 region has 17 residues. CDR3: CASSLRARVVRTDTQYF. The CDR3 nucleotides read TGTGCCAGCAGCTTAAGGGCCCGGGTTGTTCGCACAGATACGCAGTATTTT.

This chain uses TRBV3-1 with TRBJ2-5; D is ambiguous. Trimming cost V 2 bases and J 5 bases, with 6 bases left between them. The V gene's germline CDR1 is LGHDT and CDR2 YNNKEL (reference sequence). The CDR3 runs 12 residues. In DNA form, the CDR3 reads TGTGCCAGCAGCCAAAAGGCTGAGACCCAGTACTTC. This gives the protein CASSQKAETQYF.

This clonotype was counted ten times or more. The V gene is TRBV28, the J gene TRBJ1-5, with 9 positions matching TRBD1. CDR1 MDHEN and CDR2 SYDVKM come from the germline V gene. J gave up 0 bases and V 5 bases, and 5 bases lay outside the gene matches. The CDR3 consists of 16 residues. CDR3 DNA sequence: TGTGCCAGCAGTCCCGGGACAGGGAATAGCAATCAGCCCCAGCATTTT. This sequence encodes CASSPGTGNSNQPQHF.

This clonotype was found a few times. The chain recombines TRBV30 with TRBJ2-7; maybe TRBD2 (6 bases). Germline V gene data show CDR1 as GTSNPN and CDR2 as SVGIG (reference sequence). Between the trimmed V and J ends, which lost 4 bases and 1 base, there was a span of 20 bases. There are 16 residues in the CDR3. The CDR3 here is CAWTAQARGRSYEQYF. CDR3 in DNA: TGTGCCTGGACCGCACAAGCTCGGGGGAGGTCCTACGAGCAGTACTTC.

This clonotype was seen more than once but under ten times. V usage is TRBV7-9 and J usage is TRBJ2-5; tentative D call: TRBD2 (7 bases). V shed 5 bases and J shed 2 bases, with 18 bases lying between them. Germline values: CDR1 SEHNR, CDR2 FQNEAQ (reference sequence). The CDR3 totals 16 residues. The CDR3 DNA reads as TGTGCCAGCAGCCCCAGAGGGGGGGGTGTGCAAGAGACCCAGTACTTC. Its protein is CASSPRGGGVQETQYF.

This clonotype occurred a few times. CDR3 bases: TGTGCCAGCAGTTTGGGAGGGCTCAACTATGGCTACACCTTC. Encoded protein: CASSLGGLNYGYTF. The chain uses TRBV27 and TRBJ1-2; the D is unclear. V was cut by 3 bases and J by 2 bases, with 10 bases left in between. The CDR3 is 14 residues long. Germline V CDR1 and CDR2: MNHEY, SMNVEV (reference sequence).

This clonotype was observed at least ten times. This chain links TRBV24-1 with TRBJ1-3; TRBD1 agrees at 10 bases. The length of the CDR3 is 18 residues. V lost 2 bases, J lost 0 bases, and 6 bases stayed unmatched. Germline V gene lookup returns CDR1 KGHDR and CDR2 SFDVKD. Here the CDR3 reads CATSDSGQGRFSGNTIYF. CDR3 nucleotide sequence: TGTGCCACCAGTGATTCGGGACAGGGGAGGTTCTCTGGAAACACCATATATTTT.

V gene TRBV20-1 combines with J gene TRBJ2-2, with D possibly TRBD1 on 5 matching bases. The CDR3 contains 16 residues. V lost 0 bases to trimming and J lost 2 bases, with 13 bases between them. Germline V gene data show CDR1 as DFQATT and CDR2 as SNEGSKA (reference sequence). CDR3 in amino acids: CSARDPQGPNTGELFF. CDR3 nucleotide sequence: TGCAGTGCTAGAGATCCTCAGGGCCCTAACACCGGGGAGCTGTTTTTT.